This TCR beta chain came from a study of T cells in localized non-small cell lung cancer. The assay was immunoSEQ multiplex PCR, and TCRdb's table has in-frame clones only and misses some. Of 13,000 or so clones listed, over 25% are singletons. CDR3 size: 15 residues. CDR1 SGHDN and CDR2 FVKESK come from the germline V gene. Trimming removed 1 base from V and 5 bases from J, with 14 bases in between. The sample here was lung tumor tissue, taken before any cancer treatment. J is TRBJ2-5 and V is TRBV14; D not resolved. The origin of this receptor is a female donor over 55 with stage I lung adenocarcinoma. The CDR3 protein is CASSQGSPVGETQYF. CDR3 DNA sequence: TGTGCCAGCAGCCAAGGGAGCCCAGTGGGGGAGACCCAGTACTTC.